This T cell receptor beta chain emerged from a study of blood T cell repertoires in COVID-19 (dated by TCRdb to 2020 to 2021). Notes on the research overall: Collaborator samples came from the United States, Italy and Spain and covered acute and convalescent phases of COVID-19. Where HLA class I and class II types were available, the types were taken from metadata supplied by the sample provider, not from assay-based typing. The repertoires were released in a freely available public database intended as a resource for research on the immune response to SARS-CoV-2. Nearly every sample came with metadata listing a de-identified subject ID, COVID-19 status, age in years and sex. Samples came from the ongoing ImmuneRACE study (first 160 participants) plus 1,254 subjects from 6 global collaborators. Subjects who had been exposed to COVID-19, were actively infected with it, or had recovered from it provided the deeply sampled blood TCRbeta repertoires that made up the dataset. The prospective study material was composed of cDNA or gDNA derived from T cells, B-cell-depleted T cells, or PBMCs. What the authors observed across the whole study: How much clinical and demographic metadata was included differed by source and by participant, and the metadata was provided uncurated.

The junction carries 13 bases between V and J, which are trimmed by 1 base and 6 bases respectively. The germline V gene supplies CDR1 SGHVS and CDR2 FQNEAQ. The cysteine opens and the phenylalanine closes a CDR3 of 14 amino acids. Only the CDR3 part of the read is kept: 42 bases, read in frame from the first base. Worth noting for this clone: Its antigen is still unknown. The input lacks base qualities; no much larger clone sits a single base away.

TCRbeta CDR3 regions were amplified from genomic DNA using the immunoSEQ Assay, a bias-controlled multiplex PCR. From the authors' description of their analysis: Nucleated cell counts per sample were estimated from amplification of reference gene primers within the assay. Sequence reads were collapsed and filtered to measure the absolute abundance of every unique TCRbeta CDR3 rearrangement. For each sample, productive Simpson clonality was calculated as the square root of Simpson's diversity index across productive rearrangements. Here the immuneACCESS table is served through TCRdb, limited to in-frame sequences with V and J called. Missing clones are a known gap in these copies; in checked studies unresolved V genes cover under half, and the rest lacks a known reason. That table gives V, J and clone size, and the DNA gave D and trimming. For this sample the table gives about 250,000 clones, of which about 93% were detected only once. The ten top clones hold under 2.5% of the sample.

Participants in the prospective study were enrolled through a virtual design, were aged roughly 18 to 90 years, and lived in approximately 25 United States geographic areas. To assign participants to cohorts, the prospective study relied on clinical history that participants themselves reported in a screening survey and a study questionnaire. For ImmuneRACE Cohort 3, a participant was defined as recovered based on two consecutive negative NP/OP PCR tests, clearance by a healthcare professional, or resolution of symptoms. In the prospective study, whole blood, serum and a nasopharyngeal or oropharyngeal swab were collected from each participant by mobile phlebotomists. Participants in the prospective study had the option to provide additional blood draws and questionnaires over an approximately 2-month period. Prospective study blood samples were shipped either frozen or at room temperature before DNA extraction.

This clonotype was sampled from a woman younger than 30 who had recovered from COVID-19. What was sequenced was PBMCs or T cells enriched from blood (not recorded which). This sequence uses TRBV7-8 and TRBJ2-7, with TRBD1 as a weak D call on 5 bases. The CDR3 protein is CASSLVDSFTEQYF. The bases are TGTGCCAGCAGCTTAGTTGACAGTTTTACCGAGCAGTACTTC.